Listed below are T cell receptor beta chains from one sample, sequenced in a study of cytomegalovirus exposure and HLA in healthy donors. Assay: immunoSEQ multiplex PCR; the TCRdb copy retains only in-frame clones and omits some. This sample has over 85,000 clones, with around 81% found just once. The material sequenced was PBMCs. The receptors here all came from a man aged 40-50 years in good health and CMV-seropositive. CDR3s include the opening cysteine and the closing phenylalanine or tryptophan. The order of the fields is V gene, clone size, J gene, D gene, CDR3 protein, CDR3 DNA. A D gene is named only where the DNA matches it firmly. Clone size is stated in some rows and not others, as once, few, many or a class when expanded.

v_gene: TRBV9
abundance: NA
j_gene: TRBJ1-6
d_gene: NA
CDR3aa: CASSVVGGPDSPLHF
CDR3nt: TGTGCCAGCAGCGTAGTGGGAGGGCCGGATTCACCCCTCCACTTT

v_gene: TRBV7-9
abundance: NA
j_gene: TRBJ1-2
d_gene: NA
CDR3aa: CSSSLTVGYTF
CDR3nt: TGTTCCAGCAGCTTAACGGTTGGCTACACCTTC

v_gene: TRBV18
abundance: NA
j_gene: TRBJ1-1
d_gene: TRBD1
CDR3aa: CASSLDRETEAFF
CDR3nt: TGTGCCAGCTCCCTCGACAGGGAAACTGAAGCTTTCTTT

v_gene: TRBV5-1
abundance: NA
j_gene: TRBJ1-2
d_gene: TRBD1
CDR3aa: CASSNRQGAQSYGYTF
CDR3nt: TGCGCCAGCAGCAACAGACAGGGGGCGCAGAGCTATGGCTACACCTTC

v_gene: TRBV29-1
abundance: NA
j_gene: TRBJ2-5
d_gene: NA
CDR3aa: CSVGRDSEETQYF
CDR3nt: TGCAGCGTTGGCCGGGACTCCGAAGAGACCCAGTACTTC

v_gene: TRBV18
abundance: NA
j_gene: TRBJ2-1
d_gene: NA
CDR3aa: CASSPLGSWTNEQFF
CDR3nt: TGTGCCAGCTCACCACTGGGGAGTTGGACGAATGAGCAGTTCTTC

v_gene: TRBV15
abundance: NA
j_gene: TRBJ2-7
d_gene: TRBD2
CDR3aa: CATRKRDSYEQYF
CDR3nt: TGTGCCACCAGAAAGCGGGATTCCTACGAGCAGTACTTC

v_gene: TRBV19
abundance: NA
j_gene: TRBJ1-3
d_gene: TRBD1
CDR3aa: CASGTGTAGNTIYF
CDR3nt: TGTGCCAGTGGAACAGGGACAGCAGGAAACACCATATATTTT

v_gene: TRBV28
abundance: once
j_gene: TRBJ2-3
d_gene: TRBD1
CDR3aa: CASSLPGQGTDTQYF
CDR3nt: TGTGCCAGCAGCCTCCCGGGACAGGGAACAGATACGCAGTATTTT

v_gene: TRBV19
abundance: NA
j_gene: TRBJ2-7
d_gene: TRBD1
CDR3aa: CASSVRTGLYEQYF
CDR3nt: TGTGCCAGTAGTGTGCGGACAGGTCTTTACGAGCAGTACTTC

v_gene: TRBV19
abundance: NA
j_gene: TRBJ1-2
d_gene: NA
CDR3aa: CASNRAGSGYTF
CDR3nt: TGTGCCAGTAACCGAGCAGGATCCGGCTACACCTTC

v_gene: TRBV18
abundance: NA
j_gene: TRBJ1-1
d_gene: NA
CDR3aa: CASSPRGGEAFF
CDR3nt: TGTGCCAGCTCACCCCGGGGAGGTGAAGCTTTCTTT

v_gene: TRBV30
abundance: NA
j_gene: TRBJ1-2
d_gene: TRBD1
CDR3aa: CAWTRQGANYGYTF
CDR3nt: TGTGCCTGGACTCGACAGGGAGCTAACTATGGCTACACCTTC

v_gene: TRBV13
abundance: NA
j_gene: TRBJ2-1
d_gene: TRBD2
CDR3aa: CASSLPLWTSAYNEQFF
CDR3nt: TGTGCCAGCAGCTTACCCCTATGGACTAGCGCGTACAATGAGCAGTTCTTC

v_gene: TRBV6-5
abundance: NA
j_gene: TRBJ2-4
d_gene: TRBD2
CDR3aa: CASSYSGGRRNIQYF
CDR3nt: TGTGCCAGCAGTTATAGCGGGGGGCGCCGGAACATTCAGTACTTC

v_gene: TRBV18
abundance: NA
j_gene: TRBJ2-2
d_gene: TRBD2
CDR3aa: CASSLQRGPNTGELFF
CDR3nt: TGTGCCAGCTCACTACAGCGGGGGCCGAACACCGGGGAGCTGTTTTTT

v_gene: TRBV7-8
abundance: NA
j_gene: TRBJ1-1
d_gene: TRBD1
CDR3aa: CASSSGQGDTEAFF
CDR3nt: TGTGCCAGCAGCTCCGGGCAGGGGGACACTGAAGCTTTCTTT

v_gene: TRBV6-6
abundance: NA
j_gene: TRBJ2-7
d_gene: TRBD1
CDR3aa: CASSPQGAYYEQYF
CDR3nt: TGTGCCAGCAGCCCACAGGGGGCCTACTACGAGCAGTACTTC

v_gene: TRBV30
abundance: NA
j_gene: TRBJ2-1
d_gene: NA
CDR3aa: CAWRFPLQAGSYNEQFF
CDR3nt: TGTGCCTGGAGGTTCCCCCTCCAGGCGGGCTCCTACAATGAGCAGTTCTTC

v_gene: TRBV6-1
abundance: NA
j_gene: TRBJ2-7
d_gene: TRBD2
CDR3aa: CASGIAGGQGEQYF
CDR3nt: TGTGCCAGTGGTATAGCGGGAGGCCAGGGGGAGCAGTACTTC

v_gene: TRBV5-4
abundance: NA
j_gene: TRBJ1-1
d_gene: NA
CDR3aa: CASSFRGGNTEAFF
CDR3nt: TGTGCCAGCAGTTTCAGAGGGGGAAACACTGAAGCTTTCTTT

v_gene: TRBV4-2
abundance: NA
j_gene: TRBJ2-1
d_gene: TRBD2
CDR3aa: CASSQDAGGPGNEQFF
CDR3nt: TGTGCCAGCAGCCAAGATGCGGGAGGGCCCGGCAATGAGCAGTTCTTC

v_gene: TRBV5-1
abundance: NA
j_gene: TRBJ1-1
d_gene: NA
CDR3aa: CASSDSGETEAFF
CDR3nt: TGCGCCAGCAGCGATTCAGGGGAGACTGAAGCTTTCTTT